This T cell receptor beta chain was recovered during a study of T cells in tuberculosis. Germline V gene lookup returns CDR1 SGHVS and CDR2 FNYEAQ. J gave up 2 bases and V 5 bases, and 6 bases lay outside the gene matches. The CDR3 totals 14 residues. Using immunoSEQ multiplex PCR, the repertoire was profiled, and TCRdb retains in-frame clones only, with some absent. Among some 47,000 clones, about 96% were seen once, and the ten largest hold roughly 7%. Material: PBMCs. This TCR derives from a donor aged 10 to 29 with latent tuberculosis or without tuberculosis infection. This chain joins TRBV7-6 and TRBJ2-7; 7 positions match TRBD1. The CDR3 nucleotides are TGTGCCAGCAGCGAAACAGGGGCCGCCTACGAGCAGTACTTC. It encodes CASSETGAAYEQYF.